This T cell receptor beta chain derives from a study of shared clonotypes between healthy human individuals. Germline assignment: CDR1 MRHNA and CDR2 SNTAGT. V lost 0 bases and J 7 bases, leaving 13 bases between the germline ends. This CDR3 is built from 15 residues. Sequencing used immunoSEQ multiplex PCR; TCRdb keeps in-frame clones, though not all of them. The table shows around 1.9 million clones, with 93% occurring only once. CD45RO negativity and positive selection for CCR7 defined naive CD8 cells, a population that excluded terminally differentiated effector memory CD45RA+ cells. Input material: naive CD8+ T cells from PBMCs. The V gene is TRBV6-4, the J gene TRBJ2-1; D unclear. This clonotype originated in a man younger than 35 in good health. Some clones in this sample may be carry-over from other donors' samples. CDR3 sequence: CASSDSGRLPNEQFF. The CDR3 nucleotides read TGTGCCAGCAGTGACTCAGGGCGGCTCCCAAATGAGCAGTTCTTC.